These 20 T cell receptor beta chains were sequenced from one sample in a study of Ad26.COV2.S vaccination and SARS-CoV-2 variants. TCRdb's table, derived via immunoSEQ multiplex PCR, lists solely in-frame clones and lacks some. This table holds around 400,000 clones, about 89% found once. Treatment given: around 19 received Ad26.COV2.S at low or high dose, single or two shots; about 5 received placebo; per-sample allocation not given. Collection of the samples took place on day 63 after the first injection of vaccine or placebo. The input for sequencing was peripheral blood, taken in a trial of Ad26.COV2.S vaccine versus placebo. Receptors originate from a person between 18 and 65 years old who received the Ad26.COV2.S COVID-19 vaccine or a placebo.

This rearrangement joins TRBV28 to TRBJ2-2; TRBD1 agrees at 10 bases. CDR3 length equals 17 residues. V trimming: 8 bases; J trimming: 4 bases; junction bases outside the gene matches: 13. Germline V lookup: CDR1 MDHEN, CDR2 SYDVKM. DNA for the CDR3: TGTGCCAGCTGTGGGGGACAGGGGACTCTAGGCACCGGGGAGCTGTTTTTT. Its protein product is CASCGGQGTLGTGELFF.

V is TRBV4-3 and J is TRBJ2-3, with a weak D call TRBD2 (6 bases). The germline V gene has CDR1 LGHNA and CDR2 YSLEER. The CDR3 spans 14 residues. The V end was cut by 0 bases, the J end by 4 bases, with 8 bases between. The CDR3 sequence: CASSQDRRADTQYF. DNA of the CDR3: TGCGCCAGCAGCCAAGATAGGAGGGCAGATACGCAGTATTTT.

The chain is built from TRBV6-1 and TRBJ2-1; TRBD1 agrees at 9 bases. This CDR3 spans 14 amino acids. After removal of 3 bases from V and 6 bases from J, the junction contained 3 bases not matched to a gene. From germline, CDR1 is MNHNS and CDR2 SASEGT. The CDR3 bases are TGTGCCAGCAGTGATACGACAGGGGGCAATGAGCAGTTCTTC. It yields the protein CASSDTTGGNEQFF.

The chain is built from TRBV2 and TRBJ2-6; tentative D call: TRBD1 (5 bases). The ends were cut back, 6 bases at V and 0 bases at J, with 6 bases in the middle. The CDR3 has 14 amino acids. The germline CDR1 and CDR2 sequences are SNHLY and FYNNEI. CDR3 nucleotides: TGTGCCAGCAGGCAGGGCTCTGGGGCCAACGTCCTGACTTTC. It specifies CASRQGSGANVLTF.

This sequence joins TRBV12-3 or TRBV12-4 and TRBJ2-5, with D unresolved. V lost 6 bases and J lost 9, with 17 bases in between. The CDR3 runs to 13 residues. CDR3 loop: CASRLTSPGAQYF. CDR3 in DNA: TGTGCCAGCAGGCTAACAAGTCCTGGGGCCCAGTACTTC.

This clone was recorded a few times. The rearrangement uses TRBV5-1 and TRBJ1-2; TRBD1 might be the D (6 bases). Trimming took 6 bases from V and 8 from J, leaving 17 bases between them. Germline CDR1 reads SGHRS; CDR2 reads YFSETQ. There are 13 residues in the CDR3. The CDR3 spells CASTPDGQGGYTF. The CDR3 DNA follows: TGCGCCAGCACCCCAGACGGCCAGGGGGGCTACACCTTC.

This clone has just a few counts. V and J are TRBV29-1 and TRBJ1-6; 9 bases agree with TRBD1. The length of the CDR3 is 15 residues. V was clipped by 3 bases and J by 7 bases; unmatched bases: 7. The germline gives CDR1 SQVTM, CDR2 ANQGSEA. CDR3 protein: CSVDGHTGGNSPLHF. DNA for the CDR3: TGCAGCGTTGATGGACACACAGGGGGCAATTCACCCCTCCACTTT.

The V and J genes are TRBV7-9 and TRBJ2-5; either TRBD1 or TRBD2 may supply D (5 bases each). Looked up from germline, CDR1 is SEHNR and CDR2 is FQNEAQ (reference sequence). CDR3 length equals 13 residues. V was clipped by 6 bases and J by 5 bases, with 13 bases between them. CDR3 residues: CASRGPRGETQYF. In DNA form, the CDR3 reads TGTGCCAGCAGGGGGCCTCGAGGGGAGACCCAGTACTTC. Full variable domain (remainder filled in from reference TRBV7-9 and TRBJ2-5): DTGVSQNPRHKITKRGQNVTFRCDPISEHNRLYWYRQTLGQGPEFLTYFQNEAQLEKSRLLSDRFSAERPKGSFSTLEIQRTEQGDSAMYLCASRGPRGETQYFGPGTRLLVL.

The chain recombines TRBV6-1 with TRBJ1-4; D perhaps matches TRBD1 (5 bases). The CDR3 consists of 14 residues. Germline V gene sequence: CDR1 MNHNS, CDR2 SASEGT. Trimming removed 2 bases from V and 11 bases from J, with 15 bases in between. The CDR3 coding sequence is TGTGCCAGCAGTGAACAAGGGGCCCCGGGGAAACTGTTTTTT. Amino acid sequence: CASSEQGAPGKLFF.

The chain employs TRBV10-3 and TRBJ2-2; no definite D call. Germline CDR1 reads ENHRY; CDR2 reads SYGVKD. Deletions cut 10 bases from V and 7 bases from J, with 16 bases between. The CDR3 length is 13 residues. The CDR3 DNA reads TGTGCCACGAGAGAAAGGGCGGACGGGGAGCTGTTTTTT. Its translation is CATRERADGELFF.

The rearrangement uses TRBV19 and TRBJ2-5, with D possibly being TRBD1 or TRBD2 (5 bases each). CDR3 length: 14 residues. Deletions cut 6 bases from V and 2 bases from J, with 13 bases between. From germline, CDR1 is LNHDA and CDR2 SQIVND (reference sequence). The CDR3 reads CASRGVGLQETQYF. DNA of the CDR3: TGTGCCAGTAGGGGGGTGGGCCTTCAAGAGACCCAGTACTTC.

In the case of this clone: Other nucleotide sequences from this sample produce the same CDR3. The CDR3, as DNA: TGTGCCAGCAGTTTCGGCTACGAGCAGTACTTC. Its translation: CASSFGYEQYF. This chain links TRBV12-3 or TRBV12-4 with TRBJ2-7; D is ambiguous. The CDR3 has 11 amino acids. Trimming removed 3 bases at V and 3 bases at J, with 3 bases between.

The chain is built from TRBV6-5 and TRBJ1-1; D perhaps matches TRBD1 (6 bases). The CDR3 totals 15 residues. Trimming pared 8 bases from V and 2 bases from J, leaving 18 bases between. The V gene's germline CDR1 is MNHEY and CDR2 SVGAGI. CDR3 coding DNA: TGTGCCAGCTTTTGGGGACCGACAGGAAACACTGAAGCTTTCTTT. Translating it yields CASFWGPTGNTEAFF.

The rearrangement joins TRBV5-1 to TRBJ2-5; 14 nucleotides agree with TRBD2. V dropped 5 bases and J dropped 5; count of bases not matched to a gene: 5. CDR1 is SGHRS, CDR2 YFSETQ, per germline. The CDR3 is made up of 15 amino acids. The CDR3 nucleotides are TGCGCCAGCAGGACTAGCGGGAGGGCCGGTGAGACCCAGTACTTC. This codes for CASRTSGRAGETQYF.

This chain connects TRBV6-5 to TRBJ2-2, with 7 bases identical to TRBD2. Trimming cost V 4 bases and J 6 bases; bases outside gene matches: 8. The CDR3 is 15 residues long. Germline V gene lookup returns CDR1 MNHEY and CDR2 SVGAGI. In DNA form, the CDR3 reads TGTGCCAGCAGTTCGGGGGGTAGACCGGCCGGGGAGCTGTTTTTT. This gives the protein CASSSGGRPAGELFF.

CDR3 amino acids: CASSLGIYEQYF. CDR3 coding DNA: TGTGCCAGCAGTTTGGGCATTTACGAGCAGTACTTC. This chain uses TRBV12-3 or TRBV12-4 with TRBJ2-7; D is undetermined. V dropped 3 bases and J dropped 4 bases, with 7 bases sitting between them. This CDR3 region has 12 residues.

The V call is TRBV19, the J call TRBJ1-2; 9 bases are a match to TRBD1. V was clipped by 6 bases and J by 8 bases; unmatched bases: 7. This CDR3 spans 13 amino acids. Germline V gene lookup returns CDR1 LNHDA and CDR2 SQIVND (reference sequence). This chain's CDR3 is CASSPRDREGYTF. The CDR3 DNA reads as TGTGCCAGTAGCCCCCGGGACAGGGAGGGCTACACCTTC. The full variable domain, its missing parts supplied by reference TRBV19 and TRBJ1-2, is DGGITQSPKYLFRKEGQNVTLSCEQNLNHDAMYWYRQDPGQGLRLIYYSQIVNDFQKGDIAEGYSVSREKKESFPLTVTSAQKNPTAFYLCASSPRDREGYTFGSGTRLTVV.

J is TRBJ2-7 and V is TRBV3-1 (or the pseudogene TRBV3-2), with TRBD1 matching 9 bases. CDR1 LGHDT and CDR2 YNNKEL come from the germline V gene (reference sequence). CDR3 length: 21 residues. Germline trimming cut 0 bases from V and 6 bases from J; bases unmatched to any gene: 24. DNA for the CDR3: TGTGCCAGCAGCCAAGATGACGGCGGGCACGGACAGGGGACGAAGTACGTCGAGCAGTACTTC. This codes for CASSQDDGGHGQGTKYVEQYF.

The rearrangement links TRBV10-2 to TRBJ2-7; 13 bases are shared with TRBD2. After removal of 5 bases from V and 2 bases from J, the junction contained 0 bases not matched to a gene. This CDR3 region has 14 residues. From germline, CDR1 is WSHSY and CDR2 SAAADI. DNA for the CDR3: TGCGCCAGCAGTACTAGCGGGAGGGCCTACGAGCAGTACTTC. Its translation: CASSTSGRAYEQYF.

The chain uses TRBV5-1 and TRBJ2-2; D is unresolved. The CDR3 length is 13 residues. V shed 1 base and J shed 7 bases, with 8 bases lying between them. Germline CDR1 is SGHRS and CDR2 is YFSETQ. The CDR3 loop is CASSLMTDGELFF. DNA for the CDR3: TGCGCCAGCAGCTTGATGACGGACGGGGAGCTGTTTTTT.